This T cell receptor beta chain was sequenced in a study of T cell repertoires in cytomegalovirus infection. This clonotype has only a few counts. V lost 0 bases and J 5 bases, leaving 22 bases between the germline ends. Germline V gives CDR1 DFQATT, CDR2 SNEGSKA (reference sequence). The CDR3 covers 17 residues. TCRdb re-called the reads through MiXCR, storing one row per CDR3 protein. Found here are nearly 650,000 distinct CDR3 sequences, less than 25% of them singletons; the top ten hold around 7.6%. The sequence came from a human donor in good health (CMV status not recorded). Some clones in this sample may be carry-over from other donors' samples. The sample was CD8+ T cells from PBMCs. The gene calls are TRBV20-1 and TRBJ1-1, with a weak D call TRBD1 (5 bases). The CDR3 sequence: CSARDEAGLRVGTEAFF. CDR3 in DNA: TGCAGTGCTAGAGATGAGGCCGGACTCAGGGTAGGGACTGAAGCTTTCTTT.